Listed below are T cell receptor beta chains from one sample, sequenced in a study of blood T cell repertoires in COVID-19. Assay used: immunoSEQ multiplex PCR; TCRdb lists only in-frame clones, some missing. The table has a few hundred thousand clones, around nine tenths seen once. Source material: peripheral blood. These receptors all stem from a human donor in a cohort sampled during active COVID-19. Each CDR3 is given with its conserved first and last residue. For some rows the clone size is stated as once, few or many, or as a class when expanded; others skip it.

clone_size v_call cdr3_aa
few TRBV19 CASSPRGDMGSPLHF
NA TRBV6-1 CASSDGLVRSGEQYF
NA TRBV18 CASSPGTDEKLFF
NA TRBV11-2 CASSSRVYGYTF
NA TRBV19 CASSIRRANTGELFF
NA TRBV10-3 CAISPGQGASAGELFF
NA TRBV7-3 CASSLGRDRGSGANVLTF
once TRBV5-1 CASSTDSPPSTEAFF
NA TRBV19 CASSSPTSPIEQYF
NA TRBV27 CASSSVPRDSGNEQFF
NA TRBV19 CASSKHRGENTEAFF
once TRBV20-1 CSASTPTYEQYF
NA TRBV27 CASKVTGIQETQYF
NA TRBV18 CASSLGTGNNEQFF
NA TRBV11-3 CASSRPAGQGGMNEQFF
NA TRBV6-5 CATSQGGQPQHF
NA TRBV2 CARRVGTGAFRGANVLTF
NA TRBV23-1 CASSQSEGQSYEQYF
NA TRBV2 CASSLYRGDSGNTIYF
NA TRBV5-3 CARSLASQGQGAYTEAFF
NA TRBV5-4 CASRDRLRDTQYF
NA TRBV5-1 CASSPVLTGTYEQYF
NA TRBV7-9 CASSFNTDRGYGYTF
NA TRBV12-3/TRBV12-4 CASAYANYGYTF
NA TRBV15 CATSRDGQGGTDTQYF
NA TRBV11-2 CASSSKYTLHF
NA TRBV11-1 CASSFGGGQIAQFF
NA TRBV19 CASSNRTENTEAFF
NA TRBV5-4 CASSLELAGGETQYF
once TRBV30 CAWSRGTEAFF